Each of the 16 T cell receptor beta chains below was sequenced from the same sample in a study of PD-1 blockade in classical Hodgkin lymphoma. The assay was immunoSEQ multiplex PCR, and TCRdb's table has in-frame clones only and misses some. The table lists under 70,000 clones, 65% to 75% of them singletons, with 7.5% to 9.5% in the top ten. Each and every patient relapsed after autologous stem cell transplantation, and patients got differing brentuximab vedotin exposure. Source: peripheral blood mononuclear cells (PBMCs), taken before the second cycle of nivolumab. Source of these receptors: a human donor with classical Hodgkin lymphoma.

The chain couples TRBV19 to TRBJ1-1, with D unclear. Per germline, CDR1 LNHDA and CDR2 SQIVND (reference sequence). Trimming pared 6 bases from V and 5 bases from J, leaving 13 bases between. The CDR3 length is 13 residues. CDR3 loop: CASSPRERTEAFF. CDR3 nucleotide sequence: TGTGCCAGTAGCCCTAGGGAAAGGACTGAAGCTTTCTTT.

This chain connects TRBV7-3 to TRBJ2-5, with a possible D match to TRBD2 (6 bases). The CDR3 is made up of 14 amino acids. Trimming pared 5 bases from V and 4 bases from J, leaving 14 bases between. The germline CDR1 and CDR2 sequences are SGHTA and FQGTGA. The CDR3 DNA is TGTGCCAGCAGCCCGTTTGCGGGGCTAGAGACCCAGTACTTC. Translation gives CASSPFAGLETQYF.

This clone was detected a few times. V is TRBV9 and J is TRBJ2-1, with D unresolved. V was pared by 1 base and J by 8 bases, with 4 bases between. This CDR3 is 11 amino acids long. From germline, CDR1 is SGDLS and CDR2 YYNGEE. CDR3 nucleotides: TGTGCCAGCAGCGTACAGCATGAGCAGTTCTTC. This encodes CASSVQHEQFF.

DNA for the CDR3: TGTGCCAGCAGTTACTCAGGACTTCGCACTGAAGCTTTCTTT. As protein: CASSYSGLRTEAFF. V is TRBV6-6 and J is TRBJ1-1; the D is unclear. This CDR3 has 14 amino acids. Trimming shortened V by 0 bases and J by 4 bases, and 9 bases separated the two germline ends. Germline V CDR1 and CDR2: MNHNY, SVGAGI (reference sequence).

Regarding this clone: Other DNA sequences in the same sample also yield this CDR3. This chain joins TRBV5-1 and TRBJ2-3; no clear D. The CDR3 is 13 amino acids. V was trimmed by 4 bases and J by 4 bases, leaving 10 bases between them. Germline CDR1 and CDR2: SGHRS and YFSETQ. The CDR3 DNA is TGCGCCAGCAGCGGTGGCGGCGCAGATACGCAGTATTTT. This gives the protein CASSGGGADTQYF.

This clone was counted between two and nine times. CDR3 in DNA: TGTGCCAGCAGCTTAGGAGGGACGGGCACCGGGGAGCTGTTTTTT. It yields the protein CASSLGGTGTGELFF. The V and J genes are TRBV11-2 and TRBJ2-2, with D perhaps assigned TRBD1 or TRBD2 (5 bases each). The CDR3 covers 15 residues. CDR1 is SGHAT and CDR2 is FQNNGV in the germline V gene. Trimming left V 1 base short and J 4 bases short, with 10 bases between. Supplemented by reference TRBV11-2 and TRBJ2-2, the full variable domain reads EAGVAQSPRYKIIEKRQSVAFWCNPISGHATLYWYQQILGQGPKLLIQFQNNGVVDDSQLPKDRFSAERLKGVDSTLKIQPAKLEDSAVYLCASSLGGTGTGELFFGEGSRLTVL.

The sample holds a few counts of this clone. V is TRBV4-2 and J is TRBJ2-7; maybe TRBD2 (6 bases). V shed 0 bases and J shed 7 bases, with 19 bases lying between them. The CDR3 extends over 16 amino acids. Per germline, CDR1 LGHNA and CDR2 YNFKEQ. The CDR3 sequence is CASSQEYRTTMGEQYF. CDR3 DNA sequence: TGTGCCAGCAGCCAAGAATATCGGACTACCATGGGGGAGCAGTACTTC.

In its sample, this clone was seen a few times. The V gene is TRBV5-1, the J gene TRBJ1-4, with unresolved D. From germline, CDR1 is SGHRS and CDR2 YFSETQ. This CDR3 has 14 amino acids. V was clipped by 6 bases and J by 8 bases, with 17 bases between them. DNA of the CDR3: TGCGCCAGCACCTCCGGGGTGCCTGGGGAAAAACTGTTTTTT. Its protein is CASTSGVPGEKLFF.

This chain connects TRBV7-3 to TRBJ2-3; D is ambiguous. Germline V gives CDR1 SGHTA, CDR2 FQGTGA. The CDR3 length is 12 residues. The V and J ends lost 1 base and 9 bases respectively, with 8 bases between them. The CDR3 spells CASSLNEDTQYF. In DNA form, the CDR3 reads TGTGCCAGCAGCTTAAACGAGGACACGCAGTATTTT.

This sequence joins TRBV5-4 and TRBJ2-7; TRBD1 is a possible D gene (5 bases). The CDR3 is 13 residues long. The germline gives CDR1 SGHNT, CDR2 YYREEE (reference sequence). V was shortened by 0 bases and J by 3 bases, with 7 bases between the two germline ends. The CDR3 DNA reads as TGTGCCAGCAGCTTGGCAGGGAACTACGAGCAGTACTTC. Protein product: CASSLAGNYEQYF. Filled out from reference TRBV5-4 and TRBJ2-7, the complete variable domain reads ETGVTQSPTHLIKTRGQQVTLRCSSQSGHNTVSWYQQALGQGPQFIFQYYREEENGRGNFPPRFSGLQFPNYSSELNVNALELDDSALYLCASSLAGNYEQYFGPGTRLTVT.

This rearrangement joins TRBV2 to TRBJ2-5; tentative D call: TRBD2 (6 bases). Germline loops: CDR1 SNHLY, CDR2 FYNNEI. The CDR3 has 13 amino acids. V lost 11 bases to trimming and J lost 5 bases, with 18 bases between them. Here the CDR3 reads CAGAGGDEETQYF. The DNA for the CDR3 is TGTGCCGGGGCGGGCGGGGATGAGGAGACCCAGTACTTC.

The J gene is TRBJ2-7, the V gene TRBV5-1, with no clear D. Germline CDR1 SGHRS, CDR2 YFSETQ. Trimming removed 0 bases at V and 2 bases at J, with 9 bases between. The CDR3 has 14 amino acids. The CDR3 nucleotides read TGCGCCAGCAGCTTGGATGGCGACGCCTACGAGCAGTACTTC. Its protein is CASSLDGDAYEQYF.

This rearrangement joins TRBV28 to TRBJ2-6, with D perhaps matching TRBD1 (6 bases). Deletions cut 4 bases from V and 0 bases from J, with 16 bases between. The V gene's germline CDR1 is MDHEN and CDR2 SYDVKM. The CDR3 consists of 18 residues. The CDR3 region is CASSSPGARLSGANVLTF. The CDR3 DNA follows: TGTGCCAGCAGTTCCCCAGGGGCGCGTCTCTCTGGGGCCAACGTCCTGACTTTC. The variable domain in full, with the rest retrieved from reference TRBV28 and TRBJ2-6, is DVKVTQSSRYLVKRTGEKVFLECVQDMDHENMFWYRQDPGLGLRLIYFSYDVKMKEKGDIPEGYSVSREKKERFSLILESASTNQTSMYLCASSSPGARLSGANVLTFGAGSRLTVL.

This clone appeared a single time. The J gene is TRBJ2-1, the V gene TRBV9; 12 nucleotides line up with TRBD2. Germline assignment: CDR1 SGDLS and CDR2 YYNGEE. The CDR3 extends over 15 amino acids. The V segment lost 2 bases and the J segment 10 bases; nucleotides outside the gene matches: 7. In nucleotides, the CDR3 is TGTGCCAGCAGCGTCTCTAGCGGGGGGGCTTGGGAGCAGTTCTTC. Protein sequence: CASSVSSGGAWEQFF.

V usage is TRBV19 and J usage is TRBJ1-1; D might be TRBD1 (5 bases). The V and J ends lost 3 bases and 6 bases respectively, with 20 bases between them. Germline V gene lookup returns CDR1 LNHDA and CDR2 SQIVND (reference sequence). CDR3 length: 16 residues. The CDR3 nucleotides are TGTGCCAGTAGTATGCCCTTGGGACGGGTCAGCTCTGAAGCTTTCTTT. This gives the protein CASSMPLGRVSSEAFF. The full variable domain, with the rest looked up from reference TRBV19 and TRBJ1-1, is DGGITQSPKYLFRKEGQNVTLSCEQNLNHDAMYWYRQDPGQGLRLIYYSQIVNDFQKGDIAEGYSVSREKKESFPLTVTSAQKNPTAFYLCASSMPLGRVSSEAFFGQGTRLTVV.

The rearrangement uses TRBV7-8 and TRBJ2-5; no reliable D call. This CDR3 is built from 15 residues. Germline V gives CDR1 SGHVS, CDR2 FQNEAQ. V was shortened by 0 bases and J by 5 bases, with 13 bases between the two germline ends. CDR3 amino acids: CASSLAPGGGETQYF. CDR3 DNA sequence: TGTGCCAGCAGCTTAGCCCCAGGTGGCGGTGAGACCCAGTACTTC.